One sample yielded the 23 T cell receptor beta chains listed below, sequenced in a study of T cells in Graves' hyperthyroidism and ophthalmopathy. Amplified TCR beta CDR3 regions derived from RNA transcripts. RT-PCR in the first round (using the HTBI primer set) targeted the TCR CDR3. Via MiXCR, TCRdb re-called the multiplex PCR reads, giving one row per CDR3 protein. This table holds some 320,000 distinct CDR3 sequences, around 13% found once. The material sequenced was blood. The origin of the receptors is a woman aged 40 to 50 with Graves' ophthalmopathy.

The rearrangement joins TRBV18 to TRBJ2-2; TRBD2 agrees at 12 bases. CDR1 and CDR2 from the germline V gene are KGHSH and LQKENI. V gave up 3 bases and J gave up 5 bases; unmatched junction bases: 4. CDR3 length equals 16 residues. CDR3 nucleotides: TGTGCCAGCTCACCGGAACTAGCGGGAGGAACCGGGGAGCTGTTTTTT. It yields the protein CASSPELAGGTGELFF.

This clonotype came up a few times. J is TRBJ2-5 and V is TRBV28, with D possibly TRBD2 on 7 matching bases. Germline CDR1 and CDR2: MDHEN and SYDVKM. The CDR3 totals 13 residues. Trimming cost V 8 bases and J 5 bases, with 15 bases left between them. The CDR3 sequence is CASAGAPQETQYF. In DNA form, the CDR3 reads TGTGCCAGCGCGGGGGCCCCACAGGAGACCCAGTACTTC.

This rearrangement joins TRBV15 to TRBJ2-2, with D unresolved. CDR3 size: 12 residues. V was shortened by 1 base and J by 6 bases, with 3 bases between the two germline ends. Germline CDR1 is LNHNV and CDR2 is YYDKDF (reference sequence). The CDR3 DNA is TGTGCCACCAGCAGAGGTCCCGGGGAGCTGTTTTTT. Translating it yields CATSRGPGELFF.

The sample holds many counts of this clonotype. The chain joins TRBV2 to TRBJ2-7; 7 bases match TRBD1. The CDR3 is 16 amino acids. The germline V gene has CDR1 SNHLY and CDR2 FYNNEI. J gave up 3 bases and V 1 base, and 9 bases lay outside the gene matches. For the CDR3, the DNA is TGTGCCAGCAGTGAAGAGACAGGGTGGATCCACTACGAGCAGTACTTC. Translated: CASSEETGWIHYEQYF.

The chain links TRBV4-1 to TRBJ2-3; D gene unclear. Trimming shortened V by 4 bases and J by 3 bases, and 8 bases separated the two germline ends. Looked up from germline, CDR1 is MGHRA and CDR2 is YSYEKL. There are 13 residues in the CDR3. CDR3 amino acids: CASSPSPTDTQYF. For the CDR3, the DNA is TGCGCCAGCAGCCCGAGCCCGACAGATACGCAGTATTTT.

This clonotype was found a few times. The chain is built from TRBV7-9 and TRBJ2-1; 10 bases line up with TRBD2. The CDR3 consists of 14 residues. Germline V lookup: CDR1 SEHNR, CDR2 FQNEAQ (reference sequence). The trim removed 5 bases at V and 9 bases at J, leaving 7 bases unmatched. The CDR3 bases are TGTGCCAGCAGCCAGAGCGGGGGGGCCCTTGAGCAGTTCTTC. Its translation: CASSQSGGALEQFF. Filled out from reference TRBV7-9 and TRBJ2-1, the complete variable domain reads DTGVSQNPRHKITKRGQNVTFRCDPISEHNRLYWYRQTLGQGPEFLTYFQNEAQLEKSRLLSDRFSAERPKGSFSTLEIQRTEQGDSAMYLCASSQSGGALEQFFGPGTRLTVL.

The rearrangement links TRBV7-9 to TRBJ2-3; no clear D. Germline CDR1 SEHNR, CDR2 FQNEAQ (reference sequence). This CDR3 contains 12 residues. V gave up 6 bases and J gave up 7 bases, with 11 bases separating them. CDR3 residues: CASSSTPYTQYF. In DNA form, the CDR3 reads TGTGCCAGCAGTTCTACGCCTTATACGCAGTATTTT.

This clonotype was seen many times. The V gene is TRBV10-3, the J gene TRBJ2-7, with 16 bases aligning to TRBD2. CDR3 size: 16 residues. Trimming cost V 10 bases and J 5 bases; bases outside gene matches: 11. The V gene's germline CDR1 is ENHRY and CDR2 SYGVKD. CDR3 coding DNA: TGTGCCACCACTGGGACTAGCGGGGGGGCGGCGAACGAGCAGTACTTC. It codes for CATTGTSGGAANEQYF.

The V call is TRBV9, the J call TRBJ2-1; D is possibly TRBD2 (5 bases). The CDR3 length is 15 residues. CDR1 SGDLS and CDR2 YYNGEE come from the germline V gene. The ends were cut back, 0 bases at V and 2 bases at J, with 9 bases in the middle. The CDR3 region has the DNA TGTGCCAGCAGCGTAGGGGGAGAGCCCTACAATGAGCAGTTCTTC. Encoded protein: CASSVGGEPYNEQFF.

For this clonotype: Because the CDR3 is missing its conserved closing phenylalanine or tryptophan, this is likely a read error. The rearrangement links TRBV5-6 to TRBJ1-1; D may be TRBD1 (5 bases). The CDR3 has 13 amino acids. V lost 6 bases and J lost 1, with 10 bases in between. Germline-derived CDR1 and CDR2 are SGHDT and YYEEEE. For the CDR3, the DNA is TGTGCCAGCATCGGGACGGCGAACACTGAAGCTTTCTCT. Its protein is CASIGTANTEAFS.

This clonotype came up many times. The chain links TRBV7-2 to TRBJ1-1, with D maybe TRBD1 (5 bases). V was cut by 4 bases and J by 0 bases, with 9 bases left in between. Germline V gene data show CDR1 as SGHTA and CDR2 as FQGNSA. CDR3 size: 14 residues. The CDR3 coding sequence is TGTGCCAGCAGCTCGGAGGGGTTGAACACTGAAGCTTTCTTT. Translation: CASSSEGLNTEAFF.

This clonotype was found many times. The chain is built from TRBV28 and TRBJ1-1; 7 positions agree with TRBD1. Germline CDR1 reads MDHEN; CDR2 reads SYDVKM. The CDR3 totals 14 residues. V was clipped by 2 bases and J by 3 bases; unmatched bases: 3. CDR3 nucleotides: TGTGCCAGCAGTTTACCAGGGGGTCACACTGAAGCTTTCTTT. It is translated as CASSLPGGHTEAFF.

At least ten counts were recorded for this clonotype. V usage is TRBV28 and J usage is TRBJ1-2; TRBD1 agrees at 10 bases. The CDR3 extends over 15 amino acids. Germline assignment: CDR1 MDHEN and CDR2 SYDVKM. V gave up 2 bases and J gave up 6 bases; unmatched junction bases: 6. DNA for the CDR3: TGTGCCAGCAGTTTACCTTCCGGGACAGGGGATGGCTACACCTTC. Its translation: CASSLPSGTGDGYTF.

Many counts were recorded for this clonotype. CDR3 region: CASSFRDSPFYEQYF. As DNA, the CDR3 is TGTGCCAGCAGCTTCCGGGACAGCCCTTTCTACGAGCAGTACTTC. The chain recombines TRBV7-8 with TRBJ2-7; the match to TRBD1 covers 7 bases. Looked up from germline, CDR1 is SGHVS and CDR2 is FQNEAQ. CDR3 length equals 15 residues. J was trimmed by 3 bases and V by 3 bases; bases with no gene match: 8.

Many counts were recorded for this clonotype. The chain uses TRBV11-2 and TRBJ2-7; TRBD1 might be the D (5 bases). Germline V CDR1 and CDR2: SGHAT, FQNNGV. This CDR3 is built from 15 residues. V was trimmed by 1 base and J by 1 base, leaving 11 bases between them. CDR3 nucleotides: TGTGCCAGCAGCTTAGGTACAGGCCCATCCTACGAGCAGTACTTC. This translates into CASSLGTGPSYEQYF.

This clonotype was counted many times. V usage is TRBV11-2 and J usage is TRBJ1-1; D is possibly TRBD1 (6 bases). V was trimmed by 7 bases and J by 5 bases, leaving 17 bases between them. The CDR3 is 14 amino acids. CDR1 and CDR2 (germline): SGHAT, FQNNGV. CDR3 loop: CASIESGGHTEAFF. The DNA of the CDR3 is TGTGCCAGCATCGAATCTGGGGGCCATACTGAAGCTTTCTTT. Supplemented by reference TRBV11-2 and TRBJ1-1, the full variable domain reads EAGVAQSPRYKIIEKRQSVAFWCNPISGHATLYWYQQILGQGPKLLIQFQNNGVVDDSQLPKDRFSAERLKGVDSTLKIQPAKLEDSAVYLCASIESGGHTEAFFGQGTRLTVV.

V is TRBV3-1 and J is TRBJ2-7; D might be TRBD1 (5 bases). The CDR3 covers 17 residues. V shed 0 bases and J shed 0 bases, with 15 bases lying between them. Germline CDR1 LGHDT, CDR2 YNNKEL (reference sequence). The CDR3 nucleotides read TGTGCCAGCAGCCAAGATCTTTTAGGGGTTAGCTCCTACGAGCAGTACTTC. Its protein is CASSQDLLGVSSYEQYF.

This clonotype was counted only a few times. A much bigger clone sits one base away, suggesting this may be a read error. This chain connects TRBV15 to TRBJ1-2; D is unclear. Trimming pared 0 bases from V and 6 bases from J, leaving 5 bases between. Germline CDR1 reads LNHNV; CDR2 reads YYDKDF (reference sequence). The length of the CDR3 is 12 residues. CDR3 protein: CATSRDWDGYTF. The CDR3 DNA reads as TGTGCCACCAGCAGAGACTGGGATGGCTACACCTTC.

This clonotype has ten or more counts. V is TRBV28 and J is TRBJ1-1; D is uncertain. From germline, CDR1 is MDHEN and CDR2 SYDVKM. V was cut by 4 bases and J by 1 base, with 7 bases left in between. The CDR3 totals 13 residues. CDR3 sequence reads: CASSSGSNTEAFF. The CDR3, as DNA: TGTGCCAGCAGTTCCGGATCGAACACTGAAGCTTTCTTT.

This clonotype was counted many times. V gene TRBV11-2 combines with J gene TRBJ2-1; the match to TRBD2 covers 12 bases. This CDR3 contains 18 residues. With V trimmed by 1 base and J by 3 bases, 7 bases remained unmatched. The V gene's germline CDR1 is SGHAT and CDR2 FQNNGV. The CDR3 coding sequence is TGTGCCAGCAGCTTAGGGCTAGCGGGAGGGCCGCACTACAATGAGCAGTTCTTC. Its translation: CASSLGLAGGPHYNEQFF.

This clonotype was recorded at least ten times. In nucleotides, the CDR3 is TGCAGTGCTAGAAACAGGGGCACTGAAGCTTTCTTT. Its translation is CSARNRGTEAFF. The rearrangement uses TRBV20-1 and TRBJ1-1, with 7 nucleotides matching TRBD1. Germline CDR1 is DFQATT and CDR2 is SNEGSKA (reference sequence). The CDR3 is 12 amino acids. Unmatched junction bases numbered 1, after V lost 2 bases and J lost 4 bases.

CDR3 sequence reads: CASSRQGTEAFF. The DNA of the CDR3 is TGTGCCAGTAGTCGACAGGGGACTGAAGCTTTCTTT. The chain recombines TRBV19 with TRBJ1-1; 8 bases line up with TRBD1. V lost 5 bases, J lost 5 bases, and 1 base stayed unmatched. CDR1 and CDR2 (germline): LNHDA, SQIVND (reference sequence). The CDR3 has 12 residues.

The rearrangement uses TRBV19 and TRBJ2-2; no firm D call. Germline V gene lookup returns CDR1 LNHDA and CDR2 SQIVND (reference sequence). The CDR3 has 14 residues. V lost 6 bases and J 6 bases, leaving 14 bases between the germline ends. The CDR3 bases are TGTGCCAGTAGCTACACGGAAGGGCCCGGGGAGCTGTTTTTT. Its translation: CASSYTEGPGELFF.